This TCR beta chain originates from a study of T cells after yellow fever vaccination. Study-level points and caveats: By day 5 rather than day 15, the secondary response had peaked, though it was weaker.

Many counts were recorded for this clonotype. The antigen is not known. For TCR, cDNA came from 5'RACE template switching, which added a universal primer site and UMIs. TCRdb reprocessed the 5' RACE reads with MiXCR, giving one entry per CDR3 protein. Of about 150,000 distinct CDR3 sequences in the sample, under 7% were seen once. CDR3 length equals 14 residues. Germline trimming cut 6 bases from V and 3 bases from J; bases unmatched to any gene: 7. Germline V gene data show CDR1 as KGHSH and CDR2 as LQKENI. The V gene is TRBV18, the J gene TRBJ2-7; 8 bases match TRBD1. The sample here was CD4+ T cells sorted from PBMCs, taken 10 days after the yellow fever booster vaccination. This clonotype originated in a man in his thirties or forties who received the YFV17D yellow fever vaccine. The CDR3 DNA sequence: TGTGCCAGCTCCGCACAGGGGGTTCACTACGAGCAGTACTTC. Residues: CASSAQGVHYEQYF.